The next 7 T cell receptor beta chains were all read from a single sample in a study of naive and memory T cell subsets. An oligonucleotide containing a UMI was ligated to the 3' end of TCR cDNA. Four PCR rounds used nested alpha and beta constant region primers plus the SP2 primer. TCRdb independently ran MiXCR on the 5' RACE reads; one entry per CDR3 protein. Of 55,000 to 70,000 distinct CDR3 sequences listed, 7.2% are singletons. All receptors derive from a male donor in good health.

This clonotype was observed many times. The J gene is TRBJ2-7, the V gene TRBV12-3 or TRBV12-4; D remains unclear. V lost 2 bases and J 8 bases, leaving 19 bases between the germline ends. The CDR3 runs to 15 residues. The CDR3 nucleotides read TGTGCCAGCAGTTTAAAACTACAGCGTTACGACAAGCAGTACTTC. This codes for CASSLKLQRYDKQYF.

This clonotype was detected ten times or more. This sequence joins TRBV30 and TRBJ2-2, with D maybe TRBD2 (5 bases). This CDR3 is built from 14 residues. Trimming stripped 2 bases from V and 1 base from J, with 8 bases between. CDR1 and CDR2 (germline): GTSNPN, SVGIG (reference sequence). This CDR3 is CAWSHGLNTGELFF. For the CDR3, the DNA is TGTGCCTGGAGTCATGGACTGAACACCGGGGAGCTGTTTTTT.

In this sample, this clonotype turned up many times. The chain joins TRBV6-1 to TRBJ2-3, with TRBD2 identical over 8 bases. In germline, CDR1 is MNHNS, CDR2 SASEGT. The V segment lost 6 bases and the J segment 2 bases; nucleotides outside the gene matches: 4. CDR3 size: 14 residues. As DNA, the CDR3 is TGTGCCAGCAGCAATAGCGGGATCACAGATACGCAGTATTTT. Protein sequence: CASSNSGITDTQYF.

The chain joins TRBV21-1 to TRBJ1-5. TRBV21-1 is termed a pseudogene. The length of the CDR3 is 15 residues. The CDR3 DNA follows: TGTGCCAGCAGGGAAGCCCTAGGGCCTACTCAGCCCCAGCATTTT. Protein: CASREALGPTQPQHF.

The V call is TRBV6-5, the J call TRBJ2-2; 7 bases map to TRBD1. The CDR3 has 16 amino acids. V lost 4 bases and J lost 8; bases outside the gene matches: 13. The germline V gene has CDR1 MNHEY and CDR2 SVGAGI. The CDR3 loop is CASSSSYIRGLGELFF. DNA for the CDR3: TGTGCCAGCAGTTCGTCTTACATTAGGGGGCTGGGGGAGCTGTTTTTT.

This chain joins TRBV5-1 and TRBJ2-2; 7 bases line up with TRBD2. Unmatched junction bases numbered 10, after V lost 0 bases and J lost 5 bases. This CDR3 has 17 residues. CDR1 SGHRS and CDR2 YFSETQ come from the germline V gene. The CDR3 nucleotides read TGCGCCAGCAGCTTGGGTCCTGAGGCGGGAGTTACCGGGGAGCTGTTTTTT. Residues: CASSLGPEAGVTGELFF.

This clonotype was observed at least ten times. This chain uses TRBV10-2 with TRBJ1-5; unclear D gene. V lost 0 bases to trimming and J lost 6 bases, with 6 bases between them. CDR3 length: 13 residues. Germline CDR1 WSHSY, CDR2 SAAADI. The CDR3 sequence is CASSESLVQPQHF. Written as DNA, the CDR3 is TGCGCCAGCAGTGAGTCTTTGGTTCAGCCCCAGCATTTT.